A single sample gave rise to the 2 T cell receptor beta chains below, sequenced in a study of shared clonotypes between healthy human individuals. Produced via immunoSEQ multiplex PCR; TCRdb's table is partial and in-frame only. The data contain about 2.5 million clones, about 90% of them seen just once; the ten biggest clones take up 0.37%. Material: naive CD4+ T cells from PBMCs. The subset was: CD45RA+ positively selected. These receptors were obtained from a young man in good health. Some clones in this sample may be carry-over from other donors' samples.

This clone was observed once. This chain uses TRBV5-1 with TRBJ2-7, with D perhaps given as TRBD1 or TRBD2 (5 bases each). This CDR3 is 14 amino acids long. Trimming left V 2 bases short and J 2 bases short, with 11 bases between. Germline V lookup: CDR1 SGHRS, CDR2 YFSETQ. CDR3 in DNA: TGCGCCAGCAGCTTCACTCGGGACCCCTACGAGCAGTACTTC. Encoded protein: CASSFTRDPYEQYF.

This chain uses TRBV28 with TRBJ2-1, with D possibly matching TRBD1 (5 bases). The CDR3 is 17 residues long. Germline V lookup: CDR1 MDHEN, CDR2 SYDVKM. The V end was cut by 3 bases, the J end by 0 bases, with 15 bases between. CDR3: CASSFRKYRSSYNEQFF. The CDR3 nucleotides are TGTGCCAGCAGTTTCCGGAAGTACAGGAGCTCCTACAATGAGCAGTTCTTC.